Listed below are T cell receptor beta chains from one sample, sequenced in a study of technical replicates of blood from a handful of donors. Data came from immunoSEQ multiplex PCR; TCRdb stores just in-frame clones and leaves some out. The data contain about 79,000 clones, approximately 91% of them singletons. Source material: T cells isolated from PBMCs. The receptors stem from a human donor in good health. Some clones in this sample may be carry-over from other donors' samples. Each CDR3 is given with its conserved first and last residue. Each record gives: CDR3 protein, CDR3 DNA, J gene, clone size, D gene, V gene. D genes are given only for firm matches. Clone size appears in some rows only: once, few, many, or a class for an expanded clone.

CDR3aa: CASSPFNSNQPQHF; CDR3nt: TGTGCCAGCAGCCCCTTTAATAGCAATCAGCCCCAGCATTTT; j_gene: TRBJ1-5; abundance: once; d_gene: -; v_gene: TRBV5-5
CDR3aa: CASSLVLAGDNEQYF; CDR3nt: TGTGCCAGCAGCTTAGTACTAGCGGGAGACAACGAGCAGTACTTC; j_gene: TRBJ2-7; abundance: -; d_gene: TRBD2; v_gene: TRBV7-2
CDR3aa: CASSLLGTTNNEQFF; CDR3nt: TGTGCCAGCAGCTTACTAGGGACTACAAACAATGAGCAGTTCTTC; j_gene: TRBJ2-1; abundance: -; d_gene: TRBD2; v_gene: TRBV7-3
CDR3aa: CAIRQGVGSNQPQHF; CDR3nt: TGTGCCATCAGACAGGGTGTGGGTAGCAATCAGCCCCAGCATTTT; j_gene: TRBJ1-5; abundance: -; d_gene: -; v_gene: TRBV10-3
CDR3aa: CASSRSGASSYNEQFF; CDR3nt: TGCGCCAGCAGCCGGAGCGGGGCGAGCTCCTACAATGAGCAGTTCTTC; j_gene: TRBJ2-1; abundance: -; d_gene: TRBD2; v_gene: TRBV5-1
CDR3aa: CSVGTSGGYTAYEQYF; CDR3nt: TGCAGCGTTGGGACTAGCGGGGGGTATACCGCCTACGAGCAGTACTTC; j_gene: TRBJ2-7; abundance: -; d_gene: TRBD2; v_gene: TRBV29-1
CDR3aa: CSVDLRATSNYGYTF; CDR3nt: TGCAGCGTTGATCTCAGGGCAACTTCTAACTATGGCTACACCTTC; j_gene: TRBJ1-2; abundance: few; d_gene: -; v_gene: TRBV29-1
CDR3aa: CASSWTSGIYNEQFF; CDR3nt: TGTGCCAGCAGCTGGACTAGCGGGATATACAATGAGCAGTTCTTC; j_gene: TRBJ2-1; abundance: -; d_gene: TRBD2; v_gene: TRBV11-2
CDR3aa: CASSLGLTSGSLEQYF; CDR3nt: TGTGCCAGCAGCTTAGGCCTTACTAGCGGGAGTCTCGAGCAGTACTTC; j_gene: TRBJ2-7; abundance: -; d_gene: TRBD2; v_gene: TRBV11-2
CDR3aa: CASSPIRTNEKLFF; CDR3nt: TGTGCCAGCAGCCCCATCCGGACTAATGAAAAACTGTTTTTT; j_gene: TRBJ1-4; abundance: -; d_gene: -; v_gene: TRBV7-9
CDR3aa: CASNWNSGTEAFF; CDR3nt: TGTGCCAGCAATTGGAACTCGGGTACTGAAGCTTTCTTT; j_gene: TRBJ1-1; abundance: -; d_gene: -; v_gene: TRBV2
CDR3aa: CASSLGPGKTYEQYF; CDR3nt: TGTGCCAGCAGCTTGGGGCCAGGGAAAACCTACGAGCAGTACTTC; j_gene: TRBJ2-7; abundance: -; d_gene: -; v_gene: TRBV5-4
CDR3aa: CASSQVIGGNSGNTIYF; CDR3nt: TGCGCCAGCAGCCAAGTAATAGGGGGTAACTCTGGAAACACCATATATTTT; j_gene: TRBJ1-3; abundance: -; d_gene: -; v_gene: TRBV4-3
CDR3aa: CASSFISGRGETQYF; CDR3nt: TGTGCCAGCAGCTTCATTAGCGGGAGAGGAGAGACCCAGTACTTC; j_gene: TRBJ2-5; abundance: -; d_gene: TRBD2; v_gene: TRBV5-6
CDR3aa: CASSGALGITDTQYF; CDR3nt: TGTGCCAGCAGCGGGGCCCTTGGGATCACAGATACGCAGTATTTT; j_gene: TRBJ2-3; abundance: once; d_gene: -; v_gene: TRBV14
CDR3aa: CASSLGQGAGDTQYF; CDR3nt: TGTGCCAGTTCCTTAGGACAGGGGGCGGGAGATACGCAGTATTTT; j_gene: TRBJ2-3; abundance: -; d_gene: TRBD1; v_gene: TRBV19
CDR3aa: CASSLQGAHTEAFF; CDR3nt: TGCGCCAGCAGCTTACAGGGGGCGCACACTGAAGCTTTCTTT; j_gene: TRBJ1-1; abundance: -; d_gene: TRBD1; v_gene: TRBV5-1
CDR3aa: CASSIMSAVSSYNEQFF; CDR3nt: TGTGCCAGCAGCATTATGAGCGCGGTGAGCTCCTACAATGAGCAGTTCTTC; j_gene: TRBJ2-1; abundance: -; d_gene: -; v_gene: TRBV7-3
CDR3aa: CASSLGQNNEQFF; CDR3nt: TGTGCCAGCAGCTTGGGACAAAACAATGAGCAGTTCTTC; j_gene: TRBJ2-1; abundance: -; d_gene: -; v_gene: TRBV7-9
CDR3aa: CSFSGGTGELFF; CDR3nt: TGCAGCTTCTCAGGGGGCACCGGGGAGCTGTTTTTT; j_gene: TRBJ2-2; abundance: -; d_gene: TRBD1; v_gene: TRBV29-1
CDR3aa: CASSLAWGVASYSAYEQYF; CDR3nt: TGTGCCAGCAGCTTAGCGTGGGGGGTCGCATCCTATAGCGCCTACGAGCAGTACTTC; j_gene: TRBJ2-7; abundance: once; d_gene: -; v_gene: TRBV7-8
CDR3aa: CASLRLRQETQYF; CDR3nt: TGTGCCAGCCTTCGTTTGCGCCAAGAGACCCAGTACTTC; j_gene: TRBJ2-5; abundance: -; d_gene: -; v_gene: TRBV2
CDR3aa: CASNSFGTGSRRVYGYTF; CDR3nt: TGTGCCAGTAATTCTTTCGGGACAGGTTCTCGGCGCGTCTATGGCTACACCTTC; j_gene: TRBJ1-2; abundance: -; d_gene: TRBD1; v_gene: TRBV19
CDR3aa: CASSLTGLVYEQFF; CDR3nt: TGCGCCAGCAGCCTAACGGGACTTGTATATGAGCAGTTCTTC; j_gene: TRBJ2-1; abundance: -; d_gene: -; v_gene: TRBV4-1
CDR3aa: CASTTLREYQETQYF; CDR3nt: TGTGCCAGCACTACCCTCCGAGAGTACCAAGAGACCCAGTACTTC; j_gene: TRBJ2-5; abundance: -; d_gene: -; v_gene: TRBV28
CDR3aa: CASNARDTYNEQFF; CDR3nt: TGTGCCAGCAATGCCAGGGACACCTACAATGAGCAGTTCTTC; j_gene: TRBJ2-1; abundance: -; d_gene: -; v_gene: TRBV11-3
CDR3aa: CASYGGGTGANVLTF; CDR3nt: TGTGCCAGCTACGGGGGGGGGACCGGGGCCAACGTCCTGACTTTC; j_gene: TRBJ2-6; abundance: once; d_gene: TRBD2; v_gene: TRBV28
CDR3aa: CASSYLRLGGANVLTF; CDR3nt: TGTGCCAGCAGCTACTTAAGACTAGGAGGGGCCAACGTCCTGACTTTC; j_gene: TRBJ2-6; abundance: -; d_gene: -; v_gene: TRBV7-8
CDR3aa: CASSPTFLGGHEQYF; CDR3nt: TGTGCCAGCAGTCCAACCTTTCTGGGAGGCCACGAGCAGTACTTC; j_gene: TRBJ2-7; abundance: -; d_gene: -; v_gene: TRBV28
CDR3aa: CASSATERTTEQYF; CDR3nt: TGTGCCAGCAGCGCGACAGAACGTACTACGGAGCAGTACTTC; j_gene: TRBJ2-7; abundance: -; d_gene: -; v_gene: TRBV9
CDR3aa: CASRPDGDYGYTF; CDR3nt: TGCGCCAGCAGGCCGGACGGGGACTATGGCTACACCTTC; j_gene: TRBJ1-2; abundance: -; d_gene: -; v_gene: TRBV5-1
CDR3aa: CASSLFESREKLFF; CDR3nt: TGTGCCAGCAGCTTATTTGAGTCCCGCGAAAAACTGTTTTTT; j_gene: TRBJ1-4; abundance: -; d_gene: -; v_gene: TRBV13
CDR3aa: CSVTDYGYTF; CDR3nt: TGCAGCGTCACGGACTATGGCTACACCTTC; j_gene: TRBJ1-2; abundance: -; d_gene: -; v_gene: TRBV29-1
CDR3aa: CASSHGLGGDNEQFF; CDR3nt: TGTGCCAGCAGTCATGGATTAGGCGGGGACAATGAGCAGTTCTTC; j_gene: TRBJ2-1; abundance: -; d_gene: -; v_gene: TRBV2
CDR3aa: CASTLRGEAFF; CDR3nt: TGTGCCAGCACCTTAAGGGGTGAAGCTTTCTTT; j_gene: TRBJ1-1; abundance: few; d_gene: -; v_gene: TRBV7-8
CDR3aa: CASRGVDRGADTQYF; CDR3nt: TGTGCCAGCAGGGGGGTAGACAGGGGAGCAGATACGCAGTATTTT; j_gene: TRBJ2-3; abundance: -; d_gene: TRBD1; v_gene: TRBV6-5
CDR3aa: CAISESIGAGELFF; CDR3nt: TGTGCCATCAGTGAGTCGATAGGAGCCGGGGAGCTGTTTTTT; j_gene: TRBJ2-2; abundance: once; d_gene: -; v_gene: TRBV10-3
CDR3aa: CASSLLEAPEQYF; CDR3nt: TGTGCCAGCAGCCTATTAGAAGCACCCGAGCAGTACTTC; j_gene: TRBJ2-7; abundance: -; d_gene: -; v_gene: TRBV11-1
CDR3aa: CASHSNSGELFF; CDR3nt: TGTGCCAGCCACTCAAACTCCGGGGAGCTGTTTTTT; j_gene: TRBJ2-2; abundance: -; d_gene: -; v_gene: TRBV28
CDR3aa: CASSQIGMGTGKTTGELFF; CDR3nt: TGCGCCAGCAGCCAAATCGGGATGGGTACAGGGAAGACCACCGGGGAGCTGTTTTTT; j_gene: TRBJ2-2; abundance: -; d_gene: -; v_gene: TRBV4-1
CDR3aa: CASMTGTPQQPQHF; CDR3nt: TGTGCCAGCATGACGGGGACACCCCAACAGCCCCAGCATTTT; j_gene: TRBJ1-5; abundance: -; d_gene: -; v_gene: TRBV2
CDR3aa: CASSLAWRGNTEAFF; CDR3nt: TGCGCCAGCAGCTTGGCTTGGAGAGGGAACACTGAAGCTTTCTTT; j_gene: TRBJ1-1; abundance: -; d_gene: -; v_gene: TRBV5-1
CDR3aa: CASSKQNRDRGPPSTF; CDR3nt: TGTGCCAGTAGTAAGCAGAACCGGGACAGGGGGCCACCCTCCACCTTC; j_gene: TRBJ1-2; abundance: -; d_gene: TRBD1; v_gene: TRBV19
CDR3aa: CASKGWDRINEKLFF; CDR3nt: TGTGCCAGCAAAGGATGGGACAGGATAAATGAAAAACTGTTTTTT; j_gene: TRBJ1-4; abundance: -; d_gene: TRBD1; v_gene: TRBV28
CDR3aa: CASREGANTEAFF; CDR3nt: TGTGCCAGTAGAGAAGGGGCGAACACTGAAGCTTTCTTT; j_gene: TRBJ1-1; abundance: -; d_gene: -; v_gene: TRBV19